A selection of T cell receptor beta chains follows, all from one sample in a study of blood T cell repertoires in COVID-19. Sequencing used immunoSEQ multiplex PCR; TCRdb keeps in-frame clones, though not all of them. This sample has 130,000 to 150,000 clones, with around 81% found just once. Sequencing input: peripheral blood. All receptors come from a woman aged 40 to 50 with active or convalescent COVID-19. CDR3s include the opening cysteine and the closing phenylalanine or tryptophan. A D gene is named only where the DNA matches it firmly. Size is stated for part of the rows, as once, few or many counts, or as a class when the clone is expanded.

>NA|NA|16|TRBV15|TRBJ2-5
CATSRPGTVPQETQYF
TGTGCCACCAGCAGACCCGGAACAGTCCCTCAAGAGACCCAGTACTTC
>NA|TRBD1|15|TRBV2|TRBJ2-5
CASVQGARDWKTQYF
TGTGCCAGCGTCCAGGGGGCCAGGGACTGGAAGACCCAGTACTTC
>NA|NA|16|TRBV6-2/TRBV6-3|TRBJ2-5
CASSPPRGGLGETQYF
TGTGCCAGCAGTCCGCCTAGAGGGGGATTAGGAGAGACCCAGTACTTC
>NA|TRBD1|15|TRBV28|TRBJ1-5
CASSLKGARNQPQHF
TGTGCCAGCAGTTTGAAGGGGGCTCGCAATCAGCCCCAGCATTTT
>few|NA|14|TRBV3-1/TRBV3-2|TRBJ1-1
CASSRLQGNTEAFF
TGTGCCAGCAGCCGACTACAGGGGAACACTGAAGCTTTCTTT
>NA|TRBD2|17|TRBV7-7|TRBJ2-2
CASSLVGTSGNTGELFF
TGTGCCAGCAGCTTAGTTGGGACTAGCGGGAACACCGGGGAGCTGTTTTTT
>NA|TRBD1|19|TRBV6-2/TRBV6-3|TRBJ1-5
CASSYSKRTGLRGNQPQHF
TGTGCCAGCAGTTACTCGAAGAGGACAGGGTTAAGAGGCAATCAGCCCCAGCATTTT
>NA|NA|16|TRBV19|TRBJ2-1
CASSLDLSSSYNEQFF
TGTGCCAGTAGTCTTGACTTATCGAGCTCCTACAATGAGCAGTTCTTC
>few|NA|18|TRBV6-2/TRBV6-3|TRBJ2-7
CASSSRAFATGSIYEQYF
TGTGCCAGCAGTTCGAGGGCCTTTGCGACTGGTTCCATCTACGAGCAGTACTTC
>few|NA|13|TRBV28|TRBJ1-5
CATIRAGNQPQHF
TGTGCCACCATCAGGGCTGGCAATCAGCCCCAGCATTTT
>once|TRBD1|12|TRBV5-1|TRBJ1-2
CASRGQGDGYTF
TGCGCCAGCAGGGGACAGGGCGATGGCTACACCTTC
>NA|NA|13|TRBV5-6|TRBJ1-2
CASTRRGGSGYTF
TGTGCCAGCACCAGGCGGGGGGGCTCTGGCTACACCTTC
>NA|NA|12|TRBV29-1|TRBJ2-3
CSVEKTTSSQYF
TGCAGCGTCGAGAAGACCACTAGCAGTCAGTATTTT
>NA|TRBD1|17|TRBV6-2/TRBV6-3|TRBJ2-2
CASSYNRDRAYTGELFF
TGTGCCAGCAGTTACAATCGGGACAGGGCTTACACCGGGGAGCTGTTTTTT
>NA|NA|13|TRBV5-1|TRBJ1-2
CASSLVEGYGYTF
TGCGCCAGCAGCTTGGTGGAGGGCTATGGCTACACCTTC
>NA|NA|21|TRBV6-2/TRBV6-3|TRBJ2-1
CASSLAGPGLFSLASYNEQFF
TGTGCCAGCAGTTTGGCAGGCCCCGGGCTTTTCTCTCTAGCCTCCTACAATGAGCAGTTCTTC
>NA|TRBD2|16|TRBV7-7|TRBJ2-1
CASSLLAGGPYNEQFF
TGTGCTAGCAGCCTCTTAGCGGGGGGGCCCTACAATGAGCAGTTCTTC
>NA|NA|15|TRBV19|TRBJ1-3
CASNDLGLAGNTIYF
TGTGCCAGTAATGATCTGGGGCTGGCCGGAAACACCATATATTTT
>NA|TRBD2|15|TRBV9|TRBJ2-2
CASSGSGGATGELFF
TGTGCCAGCAGCGGTAGCGGGGGGGCCACCGGGGAGCTGTTTTTT
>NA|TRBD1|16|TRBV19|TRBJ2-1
CASNPSPGQGRNEQFF
TGTGCCAGTAACCCCTCTCCGGGACAGGGGAGGAATGAGCAGTTCTTC
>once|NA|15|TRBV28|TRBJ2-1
CASSFGQSSYNEQFF
TGTGCCAGCAGTTTTGGCCAAAGCTCCTACAATGAGCAGTTCTTC
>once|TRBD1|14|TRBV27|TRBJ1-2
CASSYGQANYGYTF
TGTGCCAGCAGTTATGGACAGGCCAACTATGGCTACACCTTC
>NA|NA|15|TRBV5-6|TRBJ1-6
CASSPLSSYNSPLHF
TGTGCCAGCAGCCCCCTATCCTCCTATAATTCACCCCTCCACTTT
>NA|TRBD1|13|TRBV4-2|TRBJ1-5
CASAGQSNQPQHF
TGTGCCAGCGCGGGACAGAGCAATCAGCCCCAGCATTTT
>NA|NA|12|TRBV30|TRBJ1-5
CAWKRAGQPQHF
TGTGCCTGGAAGAGGGCTGGGCAGCCCCAGCATTTT
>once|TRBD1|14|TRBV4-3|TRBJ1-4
CASSKGQGNEKLFF
TGCGCCAGCAGCAAGGGACAGGGTAATGAAAAACTGTTTTTT
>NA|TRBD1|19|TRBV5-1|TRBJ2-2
CASSSVGQGARVGTGELFF
TGCGCCAGCAGCTCCGTGGGACAGGGGGCGAGAGTGGGCACCGGGGAGCTGTTTTTT
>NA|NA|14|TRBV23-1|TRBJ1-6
CASGNRVNNSPLHF
TGCGCCAGCGGGAACAGGGTGAATAATTCACCCCTCCACTTT
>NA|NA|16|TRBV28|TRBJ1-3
CASSPSLGLSGNTIYF
TGTGCCAGCAGTCCCTCATTGGGCCTCTCTGGAAACACCATATATTTT
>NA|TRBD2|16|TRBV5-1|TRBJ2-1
CASSLLAGGPKNEQFF
TGCGCCAGCAGCTTACTAGCGGGAGGGCCTAAGAATGAGCAGTTCTTC
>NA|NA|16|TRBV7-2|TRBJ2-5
CASSLDQGRLQETQYF
TGTGCCAGCAGCTTAGATCAGGGCCGCCTCCAAGAGACCCAGTACTTC
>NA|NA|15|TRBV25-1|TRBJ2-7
CASSGNRIRSYEQYF
TGTGCCAGCAGTGGAAACAGGATCCGCTCCTACGAGCAGTACTTC
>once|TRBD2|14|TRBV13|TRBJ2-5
CASSLSGGRETQYF
TGTGCCAGCAGCTTAAGCGGGGGGCGAGAGACCCAGTACTTC
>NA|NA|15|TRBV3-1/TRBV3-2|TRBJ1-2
CASSQLASGNYGYTF
TGTGCCAGCAGCCAACTCGCCAGCGGGAACTATGGCTACACCTTC
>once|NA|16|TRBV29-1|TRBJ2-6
CSVAHLQGYGANVLTF
TGCAGCGTTGCGCACCTCCAGGGGTACGGGGCCAACGTCCTGACTTTC
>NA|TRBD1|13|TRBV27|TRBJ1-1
CAITGQPGTEAFF
TGTGCCATCACGGGACAGCCGGGAACTGAAGCTTTCTTT
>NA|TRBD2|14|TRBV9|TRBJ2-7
CASSPGLAVYEQYF
TGTGCCAGCAGCCCGGGACTAGCGGTCTACGAGCAGTACTTC
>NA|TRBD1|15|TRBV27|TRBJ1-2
CASSSLPGTAPGYTF
TGTGCCAGCAGTTCGCTCCCCGGGACAGCCCCCGGCTACACCTTC
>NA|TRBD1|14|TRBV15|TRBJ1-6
CATSNPGTVSPLHF
TGTGCCACCAGCAATCCCGGGACAGTATCACCCCTCCACTTT
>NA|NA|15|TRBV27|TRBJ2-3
CASSSSRLSTDTQYF
TGTGCCAGCAGTTCGTCCAGGCTAAGCACAGATACGCAGTATTTT